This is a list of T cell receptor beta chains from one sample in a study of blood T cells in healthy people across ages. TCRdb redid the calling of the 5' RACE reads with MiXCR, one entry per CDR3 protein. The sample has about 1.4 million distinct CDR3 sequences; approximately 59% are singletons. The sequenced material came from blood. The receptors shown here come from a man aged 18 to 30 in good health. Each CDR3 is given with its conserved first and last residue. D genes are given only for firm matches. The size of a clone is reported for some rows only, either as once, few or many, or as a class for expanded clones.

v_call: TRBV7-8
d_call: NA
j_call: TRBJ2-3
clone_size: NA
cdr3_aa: CASSGEATDTQYF
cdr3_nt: TGTGCCAGCAGCGGGGAAGCGACAGATACGCAGTATTTT

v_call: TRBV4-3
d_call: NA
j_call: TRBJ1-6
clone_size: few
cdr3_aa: CASSQERDTQGTPLHF
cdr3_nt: TGCGCCAGCAGCCAAGAGAGGGATACGCAGGGGACACCCCTCCACTTT

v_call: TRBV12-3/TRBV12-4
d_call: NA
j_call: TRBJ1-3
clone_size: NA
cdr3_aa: CASRRAGNTIYF
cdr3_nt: TGTGCCAGCAGGAGGGCTGGAAACACCATATATTTT

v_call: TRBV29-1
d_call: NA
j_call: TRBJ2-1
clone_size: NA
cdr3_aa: CSVRTDTYNEQFF
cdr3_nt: TGCAGCGTGCGGACAGATACCTACAATGAGCAGTTCTTC

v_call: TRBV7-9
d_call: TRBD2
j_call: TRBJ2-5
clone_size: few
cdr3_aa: CASSHGTSGKETQYF
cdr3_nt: TGTGCCAGCAGCCACGGGACTAGCGGCAAAGAGACCCAGTACTTC

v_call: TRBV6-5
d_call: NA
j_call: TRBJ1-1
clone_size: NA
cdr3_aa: CASSLVGLVTEAFF
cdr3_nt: TGTGCCAGCAGTTTGGTGGGGCTCGTCACCGAAGCTTTCTTT

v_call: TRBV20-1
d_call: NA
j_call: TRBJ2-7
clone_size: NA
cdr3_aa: CSAREGTSYEQYF
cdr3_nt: TGCAGTGCTAGAGAGGGAACCTCCTACGAGCAGTACTTC

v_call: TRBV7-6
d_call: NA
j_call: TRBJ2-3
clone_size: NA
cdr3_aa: CVSSLVKADTQYF
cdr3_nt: TGTGTCAGCAGCTTAGTCAAAGCGGATACGCAGTATTTT

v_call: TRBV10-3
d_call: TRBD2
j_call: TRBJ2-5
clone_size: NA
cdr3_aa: CAISESTAGDTRTVQETQYF
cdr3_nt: TGTGCCATCAGTGAGTCGACAGCGGGAGATACCCGTACCGTTCAAGAGACCCAGTACTTC

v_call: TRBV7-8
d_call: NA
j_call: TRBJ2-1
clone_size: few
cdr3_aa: CASSLGSFAYNEQFF
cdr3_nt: TGTGCCAGCAGCTTAGGTTCCTTTGCCTACAATGAGCAGTTCTTC

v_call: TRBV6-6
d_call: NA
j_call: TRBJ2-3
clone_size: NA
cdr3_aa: CASSPRSDSTDTQYF
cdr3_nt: TGTGCCAGCAGTCCTCGGAGCGACAGCACAGATACGCAGTATTTT

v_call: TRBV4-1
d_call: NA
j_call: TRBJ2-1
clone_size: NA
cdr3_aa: CASSPTRRSYNEQFF
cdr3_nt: TGCGCCAGCAGCCCCACTAGGCGGTCCTACAATGAGCAGTTCTTC

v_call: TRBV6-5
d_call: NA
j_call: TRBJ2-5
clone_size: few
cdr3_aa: CASSYSSDNRAPPAETQYF
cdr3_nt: TGTGCCAGCAGTTACTCTAGCGACAACCGGGCCCCACCAGCGGAGACCCAGTACTTC

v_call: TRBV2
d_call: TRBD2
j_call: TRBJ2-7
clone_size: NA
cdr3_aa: CASILSGRYEQYF
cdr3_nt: TGTGCCAGCATCTTAAGCGGGAGATACGAGCAGTACTTC

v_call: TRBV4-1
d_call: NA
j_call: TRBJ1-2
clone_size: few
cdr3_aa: CASSQHRASDTGYTF
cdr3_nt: TGCGCCAGCAGCCAACACCGGGCCTCCGATACGGGCTACACCTTC

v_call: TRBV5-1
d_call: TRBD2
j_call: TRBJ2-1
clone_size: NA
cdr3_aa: CASSLALAGGQEQFF
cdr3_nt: TGCGCCAGCAGCTTGGCCCTAGCGGGAGGGCAGGAGCAGTTCTTC

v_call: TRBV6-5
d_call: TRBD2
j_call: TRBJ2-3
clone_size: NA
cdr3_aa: CASSYRGTSGGIYTQYF
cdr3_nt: TGTGCCAGCAGTTACCGCGGGACTAGCGGGGGTATATATACGCAGTATTTT

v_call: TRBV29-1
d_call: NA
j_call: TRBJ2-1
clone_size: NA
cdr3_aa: CSVAVVGIKFF
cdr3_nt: TGCAGCGTTGCCGTTGTGGGGATTAAGTTCTTC

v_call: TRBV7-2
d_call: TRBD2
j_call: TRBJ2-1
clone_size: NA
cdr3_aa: CASSPRAGGPSDNEQFF
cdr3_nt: TGTGCCAGCAGCCCGCGAGCGGGAGGGCCCTCAGACAATGAGCAGTTCTTC

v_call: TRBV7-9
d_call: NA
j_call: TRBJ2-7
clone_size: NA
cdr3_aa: CASSFLTGFSYEQYF
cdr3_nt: TGTGCCAGCAGCTTCCTGACAGGATTTTCCTACGAGCAGTACTTC

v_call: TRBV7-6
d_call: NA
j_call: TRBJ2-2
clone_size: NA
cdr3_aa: CASSHPSRGERELFF
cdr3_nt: TGTGCCAGCAGCCACCCCTCGAGAGGCGAGCGGGAGCTGTTTTTT

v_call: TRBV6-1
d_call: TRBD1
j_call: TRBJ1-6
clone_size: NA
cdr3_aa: CASSVRQGSAPLHF
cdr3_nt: TGTGCCAGCAGTGTTAGACAGGGGAGCGCACCCCTCCACTTT

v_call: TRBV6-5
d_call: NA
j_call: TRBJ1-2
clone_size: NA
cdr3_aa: CASSYSGTYTF
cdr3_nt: TGTGCCAGCAGTTATTCCGGGACATACACCTTC

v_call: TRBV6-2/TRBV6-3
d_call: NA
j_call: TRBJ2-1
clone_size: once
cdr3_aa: CASSSLGRNEQFF
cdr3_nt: TGTGCCAGTTCCTCCCTCGGGCGCAATGAGCAGTTCTTC

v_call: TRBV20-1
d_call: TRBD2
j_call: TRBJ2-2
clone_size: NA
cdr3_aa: CSATNLAGAMNTGELFF
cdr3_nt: TGCAGTGCAACGAACCTAGCGGGGGCTATGAACACCGGGGAGCTGTTTTTT

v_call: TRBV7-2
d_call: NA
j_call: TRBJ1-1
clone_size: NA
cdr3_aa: CASSALTMGTEAFF
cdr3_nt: TGTGCCAGCAGCGCACTAACGATGGGGACTGAAGCTTTCTTT

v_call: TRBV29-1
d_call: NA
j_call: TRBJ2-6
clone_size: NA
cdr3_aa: CSVDWGSGANVLTF
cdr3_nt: TGCAGCGTTGACTGGGGGTCTGGGGCCAACGTCCTGACTTTC

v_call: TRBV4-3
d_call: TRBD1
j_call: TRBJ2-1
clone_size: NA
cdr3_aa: CASSQDPLGQGAGEQFF
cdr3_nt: TGCGCCAGCAGCCAAGATCCCCTGGGACAGGGGGCGGGGGAGCAGTTCTTC

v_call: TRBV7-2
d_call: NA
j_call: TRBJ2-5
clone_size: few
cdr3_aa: CASKGRNPAQETQYF
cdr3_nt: TGTGCCAGCAAGGGGAGGAACCCAGCCCAAGAGACCCAGTACTTC

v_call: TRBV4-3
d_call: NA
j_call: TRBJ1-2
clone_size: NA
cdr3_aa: CASGPEAFGQRDYGYTF
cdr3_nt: TGCGCCAGCGGCCCAGAGGCCTTCGGACAGCGAGACTATGGCTACACCTTC

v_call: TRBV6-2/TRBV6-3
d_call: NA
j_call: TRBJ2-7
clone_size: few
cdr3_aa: CASSDSGPYEQYF
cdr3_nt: TGTGCCAGCAGTGACTCTGGACCCTACGAGCAGTACTTC

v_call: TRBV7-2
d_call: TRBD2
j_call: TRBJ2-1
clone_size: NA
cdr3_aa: CASSFGGRAHNEQFF
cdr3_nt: TGTGCCAGCAGCTTCGGCGGGAGGGCCCACAATGAGCAGTTCTTC

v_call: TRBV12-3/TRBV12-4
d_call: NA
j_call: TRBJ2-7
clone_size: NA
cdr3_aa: CASSFTDFTYEQYF
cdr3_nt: TGTGCCAGCAGTTTTACAGATTTTACCTACGAGCAGTACTTC

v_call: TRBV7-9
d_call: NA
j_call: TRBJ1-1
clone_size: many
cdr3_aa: CASSSGGNTEAFF
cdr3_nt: TGTGCCAGCAGCTCGGGGGGGAACACTGAAGCTTTCTTT

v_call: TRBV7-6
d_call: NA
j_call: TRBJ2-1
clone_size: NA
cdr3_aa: CASSLGGLAREQFF
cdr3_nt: TGTGCCAGCAGCTTAGGAGGGTTAGCAAGGGAGCAGTTCTTC

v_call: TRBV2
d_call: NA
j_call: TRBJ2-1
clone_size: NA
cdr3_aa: CAGRRLKGNHNEQFF
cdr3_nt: TGTGCCGGCAGGCGATTGAAGGGAAATCACAATGAGCAGTTCTTC

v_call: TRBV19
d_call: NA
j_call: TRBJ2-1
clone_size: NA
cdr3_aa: CASSITGYNEQFF
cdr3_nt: TGTGCCAGTAGTATTACCGGCTACAATGAGCAGTTCTTC

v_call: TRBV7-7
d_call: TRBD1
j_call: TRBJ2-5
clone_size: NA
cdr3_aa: CASSLGQGDSEQYF
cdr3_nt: TGTGCTAGCAGCTTAGGACAGGGAGATTCAGAGCAGTACTTC

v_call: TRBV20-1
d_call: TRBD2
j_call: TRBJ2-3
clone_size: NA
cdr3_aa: CSARDPLGLASDTQYF
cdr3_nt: TGCAGTGCTAGAGATCCATTGGGACTAGCATCAGATACGCAGTATTTT

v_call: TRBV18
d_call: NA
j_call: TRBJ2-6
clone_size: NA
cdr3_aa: CASSPTLSGANVLTF
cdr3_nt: TGTGCCAGCTCACCGACACTGTCTGGGGCCAACGTCCTGACTTTC

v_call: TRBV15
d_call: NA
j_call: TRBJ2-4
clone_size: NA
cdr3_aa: CATSSSILFSQNIQYF
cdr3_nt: TGTGCCACCAGCAGCTCTATACTTTTTAGCCAAAACATTCAGTACTTC

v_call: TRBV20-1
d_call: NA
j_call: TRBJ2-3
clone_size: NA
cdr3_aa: CSARVGDTDTQYF
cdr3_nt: TGCAGTGCTAGAGTAGGGGACACAGATACGCAGTATTTT

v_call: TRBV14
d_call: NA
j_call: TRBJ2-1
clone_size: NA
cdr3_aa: CASSHTGTQDEQFF
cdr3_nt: TGTGCCAGCAGCCATACAGGGACACAGGATGAGCAGTTCTTC

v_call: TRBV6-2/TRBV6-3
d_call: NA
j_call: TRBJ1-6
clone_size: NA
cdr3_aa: CASIGSSYNSPLHF
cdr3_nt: TGTGCCAGCATCGGGAGCTCCTATAATTCACCCCTCCACTTT

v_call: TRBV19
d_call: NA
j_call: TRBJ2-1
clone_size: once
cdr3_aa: CASSIPPEQFF
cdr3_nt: TGTGCCAGTAGTATTCCCCCTGAGCAGTTCTTC

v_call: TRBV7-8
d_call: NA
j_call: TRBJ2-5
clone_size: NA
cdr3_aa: CASLLGRRETQYF
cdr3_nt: TGTGCCAGCTTACTGGGGAGGAGGGAGACCCAGTACTTC

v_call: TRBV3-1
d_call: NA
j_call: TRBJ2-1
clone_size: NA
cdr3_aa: CASSQVGRVFGNEQFF
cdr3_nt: TGTGCCAGCAGCCAAGTGGGCCGGGTTTTCGGCAATGAGCAGTTCTTC

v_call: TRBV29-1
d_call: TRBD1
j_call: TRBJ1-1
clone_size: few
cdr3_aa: CSVRTGPPFEAFF
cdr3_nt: TGCAGCGTGCGGACAGGGCCCCCTTTTGAAGCTTTCTTT

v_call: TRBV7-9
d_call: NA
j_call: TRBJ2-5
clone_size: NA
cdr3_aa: CASSPLGAQETQYF
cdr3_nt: TGTGCCAGCAGTCCGCTAGGGGCCCAAGAGACCCAGTACTTC

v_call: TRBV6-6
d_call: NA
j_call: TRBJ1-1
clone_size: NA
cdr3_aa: CASSLIHQNTEAFF
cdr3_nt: TGTGCCAGCAGCCTCATCCACCAGAACACTGAAGCTTTCTTT

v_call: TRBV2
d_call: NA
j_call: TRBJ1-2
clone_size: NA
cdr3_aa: CAKRAPQTAFYGYTF
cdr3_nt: TGTGCCAAACGCGCCCCACAGACGGCTTTCTATGGCTACACCTTC

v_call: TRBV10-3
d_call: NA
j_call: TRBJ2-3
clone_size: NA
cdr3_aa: CAISEDFHTQYF
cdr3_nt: TGTGCCATCAGTGAGGACTTTCATACGCAGTATTTT

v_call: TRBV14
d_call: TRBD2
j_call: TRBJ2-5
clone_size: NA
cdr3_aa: CASSQPSGGQETQYF
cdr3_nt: TGTGCCAGCAGCCAACCTAGCGGGGGACAAGAGACCCAGTACTTC

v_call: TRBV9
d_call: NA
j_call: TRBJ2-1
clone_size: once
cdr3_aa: CASSIISGSSYNEQFF
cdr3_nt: TGTGCCAGCAGCATAATTAGCGGAAGCTCCTACAATGAGCAGTTCTTC

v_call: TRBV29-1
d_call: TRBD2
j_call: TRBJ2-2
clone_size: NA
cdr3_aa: CICLAGESGTGELFF
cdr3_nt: TGCATCTGTCTAGCGGGAGAGTCTGGCACCGGGGAGCTGTTTTTT